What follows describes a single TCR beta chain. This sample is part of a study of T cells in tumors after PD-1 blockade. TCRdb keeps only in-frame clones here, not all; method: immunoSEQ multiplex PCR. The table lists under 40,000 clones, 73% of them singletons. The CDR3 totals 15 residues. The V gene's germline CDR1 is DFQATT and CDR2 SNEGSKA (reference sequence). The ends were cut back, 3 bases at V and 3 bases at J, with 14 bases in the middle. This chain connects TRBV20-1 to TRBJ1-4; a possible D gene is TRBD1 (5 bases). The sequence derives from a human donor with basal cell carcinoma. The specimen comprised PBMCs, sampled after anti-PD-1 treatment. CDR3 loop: CSASTSGRSNEKLFF. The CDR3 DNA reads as TGCAGTGCTAGTACCTCAGGGAGATCTAATGAAAAACTGTTTTTT.